Listed below are T cell receptor beta chains from one sample, sequenced in a study of naive and memory T cell subsets. Each CDR3 protein is one row after TCRdb ran MiXCR on the UMI-ligation and nested PCR reads. This sample has 20,000 to 25,000 distinct CDR3 sequences; more than 7% occur once, and the top ten carry around a fifth. The source material was central memory CD8+ T cells from blood. The receptors stem from a human donor in good health. Both conserved end residues are part of each CDR3. D genes are given only for firm matches. Expanded clones get a size class; other rows say once, few or many, or leave the size out.

v_gene	abundance	len	d_gene	j_gene	CDR3nt	CDR3aa
TRBV4-1	many	17	TRBD1	TRBJ2-7	TGCGCCAGCAGCCAAGAGCTTGCAGGGGGCCCTTTCTACGAGCAGTACTTC	CASSQELAGGPFYEQYF
TRBV19	NA	13	TRBD2	TRBJ2-5	TGTGCCAGTGGACTAGCCCGGGCAGAGACCCAGTACTTC	CASGLARAETQYF
TRBV6-4	NA	16	NA	TRBJ2-6	TGTGCCAGCAGTGACTCGATGGGCTCTGGGGCCAACGTCCTGACTTTC	CASSDSMGSGANVLTF
TRBV5-1	NA	14	NA	TRBJ1-1	TGCGCCAGCAGCTTGGGTTCGGGGAACACTGAAGCTTTCTTT	CASSLGSGNTEAFF
TRBV15	few	15	NA	TRBJ2-5	TGTGCCACCAGCAGCCGAAGGCAGGAAAGGGAGACCCAGTACTTC	CATSSRRQERETQYF
TRBV28	many	15	TRBD1	TRBJ2-7	TGTGCCAGCAGTTTCCGGGACAGGGGGATGTACGAGCAGTACTTC	CASSFRDRGMYEQYF
TRBV7-2	many	13	NA	TRBJ2-3	TGTGCCAGCAGCATAAAAACCACAGATACGCAGTATTTT	CASSIKTTDTQYF
TRBV9	NA	17	TRBD2	TRBJ2-1	TGTGCCAGCAGCGGCACCCCGGGACTAGCGGGAGATCATGAGCAGTTCTTC	CASSGTPGLAGDHEQFF
TRBV6-2/TRBV6-3	many	15	TRBD1	TRBJ2-3	TGTGCCAGCAGCGAAGCGGGACAGGGGTCAGATACGCAGTATTTT	CASSEAGQGSDTQYF
TRBV7-8	few	13	NA	TRBJ2-1	TGTGCCAGCAGCTGGGACCCTTCGAATGAGCAGTTCTTC	CASSWDPSNEQFF
TRBV27	NA	13	NA	TRBJ2-2	TGTGCCAGCAGTTTCGGTAGGACCGGGGAGCTGTTTTTT	CASSFGRTGELFF
TRBV12-3/TRBV12-4	few	14	TRBD2	TRBJ2-7	TGTGCCAGCGGCTTTAGCGGGACGTCCGGCGAGCAGTACTTC	CASGFSGTSGEQYF
TRBV12-3/TRBV12-4	NA	17	NA	TRBJ2-2	TGTGCCAGCAGTCCCCAAATGGACAGTTGGAACACCGGGGAGCTGTTTTTT	CASSPQMDSWNTGELFF
TRBV12-3/TRBV12-4	few	11	NA	TRBJ2-7	TGTGCCAGCACCGAGGGGTACGAGCAGTACTTC	CASTEGYEQYF
TRBV4-3	few	15	NA	TRBJ2-1	TGCGCCAGCAGCCAAGAATCGCGGACCTTGAATGAGCAGTTCTTC	CASSQESRTLNEQFF
TRBV7-8	NA	15	NA	TRBJ1-1	TGTGCCAGCAGCTTAGAGTCCAGTCCCTACACTGAAGCTTTCTTT	CASSLESSPYTEAFF
TRBV12-3/TRBV12-4	many	15	TRBD1	TRBJ1-5	TGTGCCAGCAGCTCCGGGACAGGGAGGGATCAGCCCCAGCATTTT	CASSSGTGRDQPQHF
TRBV24-1	many	13	NA	TRBJ2-7	TGTGCCACCAGTGTTAACGGGGGATACGAGCAGTACTTC	CATSVNGGYEQYF
TRBV27	many	15	TRBD2	TRBJ2-1	TGTGCCAGCAGTGCCCAGAGCGGGAAGTACAATGAGCAGTTCTTC	CASSAQSGKYNEQFF
TRBV20-1	medium-sized	15	TRBD2	TRBJ2-1	TGCAGTGCTGGCCTACCGGGACTAGATTACAATGAGCAGTTCTTC	CSAGLPGLDYNEQFF
TRBV11-2	NA	17	NA	TRBJ2-7	TGTGCCAGCAGCCTACGCCGCGGACAAGGACAGCCCTACGAGCAGTACTTC	CASSLRRGQGQPYEQYF
TRBV19	NA	15	NA	TRBJ1-1	TGTGCCAGTAGTATAGGGACGACAGTTAACACTGAAGCTTTCTTT	CASSIGTTVNTEAFF
TRBV5-6	NA	13	NA	TRBJ2-7	TGTGCCAGCAGCTTGGTAGTGCACTACGAGCAGTACTTC	CASSLVVHYEQYF
TRBV15	few	15	TRBD1	TRBJ2-5	TGTGCCACCAGTAGGGACAGGTCGGGGTCCGAGACCCAGTACTTC	CATSRDRSGSETQYF
TRBV20-1	medium-sized	12	NA	TRBJ1-1	TGCAGTGCTAGAATAGGAGACACTGAAGCTTTCTTT	CSARIGDTEAFF
TRBV24-1	medium-sized	18	TRBD1	TRBJ2-3	TGTGCCACCAGTGAACACTCCGGGACAGGGGGCGTCACAGATACGCAGTATTTT	CATSEHSGTGGVTDTQYF
TRBV28	once	15	TRBD2	TRBJ2-7	TGTGCCAGCAGTTCCTTTACTAGCGGGTCCTACGAGCAGTACTTC	CASSSFTSGSYEQYF
TRBV28	few	16	NA	TRBJ2-7	TGTGCCAGCAGTGTCCCAGGGGCGTTAAGCTCCTACGAGCAGTACTTC	CASSVPGALSSYEQYF
TRBV6-1	few	15	NA	TRBJ2-2	TGTGCCAGCAGTGACGGGGAGTCGAACACCGGGGAGCTGTTTTTT	CASSDGESNTGELFF
TRBV28	many	15	NA	TRBJ2-5	TGTGCCAGCAGTTTAAGTCGGCGGGAAAAAGAGACCCAGTACTTC	CASSLSRREKETQYF
TRBV7-9	many	14	NA	TRBJ1-1	TGTGCCAGCAGCGGAGACCACGATTACACTGAAGCTTTCTTT	CASSGDHDYTEAFF
TRBV11-2	NA	14	NA	TRBJ2-7	TGTGCCAGCAGCTTAGGACCAGACGTCTACGAGCAGTACTTC	CASSLGPDVYEQYF
TRBV6-5	many	16	TRBD2	TRBJ2-1	TGTGCCAGCAGTGAGGGACTAGCGGGAGGGCCCGATGAGCAGTTCTTC	CASSEGLAGGPDEQFF
TRBV27	many	13	NA	TRBJ1-1	TGTGCCAGCAGTTTATGGGGGGACACTGAAGCTTTCTTT	CASSLWGDTEAFF
TRBV25-1	NA	14	NA	TRBJ2-5	TGTGCCAGCAGTGAATGGGGGGATTCGGAGACCCAGTACTTC	CASSEWGDSETQYF
TRBV28	NA	16	TRBD2	TRBJ2-3	TGTGCCAGCAGTTTGGGTCTAGCGGATATCACAGATACGCAGTATTTT	CASSLGLADITDTQYF
TRBV27	few	14	TRBD1	TRBJ2-1	TGTGCCAGCAGTTTTAAGGGGGCGTGGAATGAGCAGTTCTTC	CASSFKGAWNEQFF
TRBV28	few	15	NA	TRBJ2-5	TGTGCCAGCAGTCCCGCTAGCGAAGTAGGAGAGACCCAGTACTTC	CASSPASEVGETQYF
TRBV6-5	NA	14	TRBD1	TRBJ2-3	TGTGCCAGCAGCGGACAGGGGGCATCAGATACGCAGTATTTT	CASSGQGASDTQYF
TRBV10-3	NA	16	NA	TRBJ2-1	TGTGCCATCAGCGGAGGGGGCCAATACTCCTACAATGAGCAGTTCTTC	CAISGGGQYSYNEQFF
TRBV6-1	few	15	TRBD2	TRBJ2-7	TGTGCCACCTCCTCTGATAGCGGGAGTATCTACGAGCAGTACTTC	CATSSDSGSIYEQYF
TRBV27	many	14	NA	TRBJ2-7	TGTGCCAGCAGTTTGATTCCAAACTCCTACGAGCAGTACTTC	CASSLIPNSYEQYF
TRBV28	few	13	TRBD2	TRBJ2-7	TGTGCCAGCACCATGCCCAGGGAGGGCGAGCAGTACTTC	CASTMPREGEQYF
TRBV7-9	medium-sized	16	NA	TRBJ2-3	TGTGCCAGCAGCTCCACCGGGCCGCCTGGCACAGATACGCAGTATTTT	CASSSTGPPGTDTQYF
TRBV7-9	medium-sized	13	TRBD1	TRBJ1-1	TGTGCCAGCAGGCAAACAGGGGGCACTGAAGCTTTCTTT	CASRQTGGTEAFF
TRBV7-8	few	17	TRBD2	TRBJ2-1	TGTGCCAGCAGCTTAGGTTCGTGGACTAGCGGGAGAAATGAGCAGTTCTTC	CASSLGSWTSGRNEQFF
TRBV25-1	NA	15	NA	TRBJ2-2	TGTGCCAGCAGTGCTTCGAATGAAGAGGTCGGGGAGCTGTTTTTT	CASSASNEEVGELFF
TRBV6-1	many	15	TRBD2	TRBJ2-3	TGTGCCAGCAGTGAAGCTAGCGGGAGCCCAGATACGCAGTATTTT	CASSEASGSPDTQYF
TRBV29-1	once	15	NA	TRBJ2-1	TGCAGCGTTGAACTGCGGGCGGGCTCCTACAATGAGCAGTTCTTC	CSVELRAGSYNEQFF
TRBV6-4	NA	14	NA	TRBJ2-3	TGTGCCAGCAGTGACTCGAAGGGCGCAGATACGCAGTATTTT	CASSDSKGADTQYF
TRBV28	many	18	TRBD1	TRBJ1-5	TGTGCCAGCAGTTCACAACGGACAGGGATCGCTTTGAATCAGCCCCAGCATTTT	CASSSQRTGIALNQPQHF
TRBV6-2/TRBV6-3	many	17	NA	TRBJ2-2	TGTGCCAGCAGTCTTACAGCCCGGCCCCAGAACACCGGGGAGCTGTTTTTT	CASSLTARPQNTGELFF
TRBV20-1	many	16	TRBD1	TRBJ2-1	TGCAGTGCTAGAGGGCCCGGGACAGGGGTGACGAATGAGCAGTTCTTC	CSARGPGTGVTNEQFF
TRBV7-9	NA	12	NA	TRBJ1-1	TGTGCCAGCAGCGTCGGGTCCCTAGAAGCTTTCTTT	CASSVGSLEAFF
TRBV6-2/TRBV6-3	NA	14	TRBD2	TRBJ2-1	TGTGCCAGCACCCGTAGCGGGACCTACAATGAGCAGTTCTTC	CASTRSGTYNEQFF
TRBV10-3	many	16	TRBD1	TRBJ2-1	TGTGCCATTTCACTAGGACAGGCCCCCTCCTACAATGAGCAGTTCTTC	CAISLGQAPSYNEQFF
TRBV6-5	NA	15	TRBD1	TRBJ2-7	TGTGCCAGCAGTTACCAGGGGGCGGATCGGGACGAGCAGTACTTC	CASSYQGADRDEQYF
TRBV6-1	many	15	NA	TRBJ1-5	TGTGCCAGCAAGACCCGGGACTTTGCGAATCAGCCCCAGCATTTT	CASKTRDFANQPQHF